Each of the 9 T cell receptor beta chains below was sequenced from the same sample in a study of blood T cell repertoires in COVID-19. The repertoire was sequenced with immunoSEQ multiplex PCR; TCRdb's copy has only in-frame clones and lacks some. This sample has 140,000 to 150,000 clones, with over 70% found just once. The sequencing sample was made of peripheral blood. Every receptor here comes from a woman aged 50 to 60 with acute or convalescent COVID-19.

V and J are TRBV2 and TRBJ1-6; unclear D gene. Trimming cost V 4 bases and J 13 bases, with 8 bases left between them. The germline V gene has CDR1 SNHLY and CDR2 FYNNEI. The length of the CDR3 is 11 residues. The CDR3 spells CASSVLAPLHF. The DNA of the CDR3 is TGTGCCAGCAGTGTCCTTGCGCCCCTCCACTTT.

The rearrangement links TRBV2 to TRBJ2-7; possible D gene TRBD1, 5 bases. This CDR3 region has 12 residues. Trimming shortened V by 5 bases and J by 4 bases, and 9 bases separated the two germline ends. Germline-derived CDR1 and CDR2 are SNHLY and FYNNEI. The CDR3 nucleotides are TGTGCCAGCAGTCGACAGACTTACGAGCAGTACTTC. Translating gives CASSRQTYEQYF.

This rearrangement joins TRBV12-5 to TRBJ2-5; 7 bases are a match to TRBD2. The CDR3 is made up of 14 amino acids. Looked up from germline, CDR1 is LGHNT and CDR2 is FRNRAP. V shed 6 bases, J shed 7 bases, and the junction held 11 bases outside the gene matches. The CDR3 DNA follows: TGTGCTAGTGGCCAGAGCGGGACCTTGAGGACCCAGTACTTC. Amino acid sequence: CASGQSGTLRTQYF.

This chain links TRBV5-1 with TRBJ1-2, with 7 bases matching TRBD1. Germline values: CDR1 SGHRS, CDR2 YFSETQ. CDR3 length equals 14 residues. V dropped 3 bases and J dropped 5; count of bases not matched to a gene: 7. The CDR3 DNA is TGCGCCAGCAGCTCCCCGGGACAGCATTATGGCTACACCTTC. It translates to CASSSPGQHYGYTF.

This chain uses TRBV4-1 with TRBJ1-1, with D unclear. Trimming stripped 4 bases from V and 3 bases from J, with 9 bases between. The CDR3 consists of 13 residues. Germline-derived CDR1 and CDR2 are MGHRA and YSYEKL. The CDR3 spells CASSLLSHTEAFF. Here the CDR3 DNA reads TGCGCCAGCAGCCTACTATCCCACACTGAAGCTTTCTTT.

The chain recombines TRBV6-1 with TRBJ1-4, with D maybe TRBD1 (5 bases). This CDR3 region has 14 residues. CDR1 is MNHNS and CDR2 is SASEGT in the germline V gene. Between the trimmed V and J ends, which lost 3 bases and 8 bases, there was a span of 13 bases. CDR3 nucleotides: TGTGCCAGCAGTGAGGGGTGGGGCCAAGAAAAACTGTTTTTT. It specifies CASSEGWGQEKLFF.

This clone was counted once. V gene TRBV5-1 combines with J gene TRBJ1-4; possibly TRBD1 for D (5 bases). This CDR3 region has 16 residues. The germline V gene has CDR1 SGHRS and CDR2 YFSETQ. The ends were cut back, 4 bases at V and 1 base at J, with 14 bases in the middle. The CDR3: CASSPQSGGTNEKLFF. The CDR3 coding sequence is TGCGCCAGCAGCCCTCAATCCGGGGGAACTAATGAAAAACTGTTTTTT. Supplemented by reference TRBV5-1 and TRBJ1-4, the full variable domain reads KAGVTQTPRYLIKTRGQQVTLSCSPISGHRSVSWYQQTPGQGLQFLFEYFSETQRNKGNFPGRFSGRQFSNSRSEMNVSTLELGDSALYLCASSPQSGGTNEKLFFGSGTQLSVL.

This sequence joins TRBV7-6 and TRBJ2-7, with D unresolved. From germline, CDR1 is SGHVS and CDR2 FNYEAQ. V was shortened by 5 bases and J by 3 bases, with 5 bases between the two germline ends. The CDR3 length is 11 residues. This CDR3 reads CASSRDYEQYF. The DNA for the CDR3 is TGTGCCAGCAGCAGAGACTACGAGCAGTACTTC.

The chain is built from TRBV27 and TRBJ1-2; TRBD1 might be the D (5 bases). V was trimmed by 3 bases and J by 6 bases, leaving 17 bases between them. The CDR3 is made up of 15 amino acids. Germline V gene data show CDR1 as MNHEY and CDR2 as SMNVEV (reference sequence). The CDR3 DNA follows: TGTGCCAGCAGTTTCAGGGCCCCAAGCACCCATGGCTACACCTTC. It is translated as CASSFRAPSTHGYTF.